The next 27 T cell receptor beta chains were all read from a single sample in a study of blood T cell repertoires in COVID-19. Sequenced by immunoSEQ multiplex PCR; TCRdb stores in-frame clones only, minus some. The sample gives around 100,000 clones, around 91% of which show up once; approximately 30% is in the top ten. Sequencing was done on a sample of peripheral blood. All receptors derive from a woman of 80 years or more with acute or convalescent COVID-19.

This chain links TRBV11-3 with TRBJ2-1, with TRBD2 matching over 7 bases. V lost 4 bases and J lost 9; bases outside the gene matches: 3. This CDR3 comprises 12 residues. The V gene's germline CDR1 is SGHNT and CDR2 YENEEA. CDR3 region: CASSSGGGEQFF. DNA for the CDR3: TGTGCCAGCAGCTCCGGCGGGGGTGAGCAGTTCTTC.

The V call is TRBV9, the J call TRBJ1-3; 7 positions agree with TRBD1. V lost 2 bases to trimming and J lost 4 bases; unmatched junction nucleotides: 3. The germline CDR1 and CDR2 sequences are SGDLS and YYNGEE. This CDR3 has 14 amino acids. DNA for the CDR3: TGTGCCAGCAGCGTTGCGACAGGGGGAAACACCATATATTTT. Its protein is CASSVATGGNTIYF. The full variable domain, completed using reference TRBV9 and TRBJ1-3, is DSGVTQTPKHLITATGQRVTLRCSPRSGDLSVYWYQQSLDQGLQFLIQYYNGEERAKGNILERFSAQQFPDLHSELNLSSLELGDSALYFCASSVATGGNTIYFGEGSWLTVV.

This clone has a single count. The chain employs TRBV27 and TRBJ1-1; a possible D gene is TRBD1 (5 bases). V was trimmed by 3 bases and J by 2 bases, leaving 13 bases between them. Germline V gives CDR1 MNHEY, CDR2 SMNVEV (reference sequence). The CDR3 spans 15 residues. The DNA for the CDR3 is TGTGCCAGCAGTTTCTATTCGGACACAAACACTGAAGCTTTCTTT. It specifies CASSFYSDTNTEAFF.

This rearrangement joins TRBV19 to TRBJ1-1; D gene ambiguous. The CDR3 extends over 14 amino acids. Germline loops: CDR1 LNHDA, CDR2 SQIVND (reference sequence). Trimming left V 3 bases short and J 1 base short, with 9 bases between. The DNA for the CDR3 is TGTGCCAGTAGTATTTTTCAGTCGAACACTGAAGCTTTCTTT. Amino acid sequence: CASSIFQSNTEAFF. The full variable domain, rest sourced from reference TRBV19 and TRBJ1-1, is DGGITQSPKYLFRKEGQNVTLSCEQNLNHDAMYWYRQDPGQGLRLIYYSQIVNDFQKGDIAEGYSVSREKKESFPLTVTSAQKNPTAFYLCASSIFQSNTEAFFGQGTRLTVV.

The chain combines TRBV19 with TRBJ1-6; 9 nucleotides agree with TRBD1. The CDR3 is 16 residues long. With V trimmed by 6 bases and J by 6 bases, 9 bases remained unmatched. Germline CDR1 reads LNHDA; CDR2 reads SQIVND (reference sequence). The DNA of the CDR3 is TGTGCCAGTAGGACCACCTCGGACAGGGGTAATTCACCCCTCCACTTT. Translated: CASRTTSDRGNSPLHF.

The chain's CDR3 is CSVRGEGSGNTIYF. The CDR3 DNA reads TGCAGCGTTAGGGGCGAAGGGTCTGGAAACACCATATATTTT. This chain connects TRBV29-1 to TRBJ1-3, with TRBD1 as a possible D gene (5 bases). Trimming removed 5 bases at V and 1 base at J, with 12 bases between. The CDR3 extends over 14 amino acids. CDR1 is SQVTM, CDR2 ANQGSEA, per germline.

The rearrangement uses TRBV27 and TRBJ1-2; maybe TRBD1 (6 bases). The CDR3 consists of 16 residues. V shed 4 bases and J shed 1 base, with 16 bases lying between them. Germline V gene lookup returns CDR1 MNHEY and CDR2 SMNVEV (reference sequence). CDR3 protein: CASSSVGGRNNYGYTF. DNA for the CDR3: TGTGCCAGCAGTTCCGTCGGGGGGCGTAATAACTATGGCTACACCTTC.

The DNA for the CDR3 is TGTGCCAGCAGCCCGGGAGAACCCCCTACCTACGAGCAGTACTTC. Its protein is CASSPGEPPTYEQYF. The chain couples TRBV7-9 to TRBJ2-7, with D perhaps TRBD2 (6 bases). Germline lookup yields CDR1 SEHNR and CDR2 FQNEAQ (reference sequence). CDR3 length: 15 amino acids. The V gene lost 5 bases and the J gene lost 2 bases, with 16 bases spanning the gap.

The J gene is TRBJ2-5, the V gene TRBV6-5; D remains unclear. Germline V gene sequence: CDR1 MNHEY, CDR2 SVGAGI. The length of the CDR3 is 13 residues. V was clipped by 2 bases and J by 7 bases, with 11 bases between them. The CDR3 sequence: CASSYDTGGTQYF. The DNA for the CDR3 is TGTGCCAGCAGTTACGATACCGGCGGGACCCAGTACTTC.

The count of this clone is one. The rearrangement uses TRBV5-4 and TRBJ2-6; 8 bases align to TRBD1. The junction had 7 bases not matched to a gene; V was cut back by 4 bases and J by 4 bases. This CDR3 spans 16 amino acids. Germline V lookup: CDR1 SGHNT, CDR2 YYREEE (reference sequence). The CDR3 DNA is TGTGCCAGCAGCGGTGCAGGGGGCAACGGGGCCAACGTCCTGACTTTC. The encoded protein is CASSGAGGNGANVLTF.

This chain connects TRBV19 to TRBJ1-1, with D maybe TRBD1 (5 bases). The CDR3 spans 15 residues. CDR1 and CDR2 (germline): LNHDA, SQIVND (reference sequence). V was pared by 5 bases and J by 1 base, with 14 bases between. CDR3 coding DNA: TGTGCCAGTAGTGACGTATTTGGACAGAACACTGAAGCTTTCTTT. It codes for CASSDVFGQNTEAFF.

DNA for the CDR3: TGTGCCAGCAGTTCGACGTCCGGGACAGGTTACAATGAGCAGTTCTTC. It is translated as CASSSTSGTGYNEQFF. The chain recombines TRBV7-9 with TRBJ2-1, with 8 positions matching TRBD1. This CDR3 comprises 16 residues. The V segment lost 6 bases and the J segment 4 bases; nucleotides outside the gene matches: 11. The germline V gene encodes CDR1 SEHNR and CDR2 FQNEAQ (reference sequence).

This clone came up a few times. The J gene is TRBJ1-6, the V gene TRBV28, with a tentative D call TRBD1 (5 bases). The V end lost 5 bases, the J end lost 10 bases, and 21 bases lay between the germline ends. The germline V gene has CDR1 MDHEN and CDR2 SYDVKM. The CDR3 has 16 residues. The DNA for the CDR3 is TGTGCCAGCAGTCGGTGGGGCGCGATGGTGGGATCACCCCTCCACTTT. It encodes CASSRWGAMVGSPLHF. The complete variable domain, with remaining parts taken from reference TRBV28 and TRBJ1-6, reads DVKVTQSSRYLVKRTGEKVFLECVQDMDHENMFWYRQDPGLGLRLIYFSYDVKMKEKGDIPEGYSVSREKKERFSLILESASTNQTSMYLCASSRWGAMVGSPLHFGNGTRLTVT.

The chain uses TRBV6-5 and TRBJ1-4; 7 bases align to TRBD1. The V gene end was trimmed by 2 bases and the J gene end by 5 bases; junction bases not matched to a gene: 2. The CDR3 is 14 residues long. The germline CDR1 and CDR2 sequences are MNHEY and SVGAGI. The CDR3 coding sequence is TGTGCCAGCAGTTACCGACAGGGAAATGAAAAACTGTTTTTT. Its translation is CASSYRQGNEKLFF.

V gene TRBV19 combines with J gene TRBJ2-7, with D possibly matching TRBD1 (6 bases). Trimming took off 5 bases at V and 1 base at J, with 9 bases between the two ends. Germline loops: CDR1 LNHDA, CDR2 SQIVND (reference sequence). CDR3 length: 13 amino acids. The CDR3 loop is CASSGTPSYEQYF. Here the CDR3 DNA reads TGTGCCAGTAGTGGGACACCGTCCTACGAGCAGTACTTC.

The chain uses TRBV10-3 and TRBJ1-6; D might be TRBD1 (6 bases). Germline V gene lookup returns CDR1 ENHRY and CDR2 SYGVKD. The CDR3 covers 14 residues. Trimming left V 1 base short and J 8 bases short, with 9 bases between. CDR3 loop: CAISEWGQDSPLHF. In DNA form, the CDR3 reads TGTGCCATCAGTGAGTGGGGGCAGGATTCACCCCTCCACTTT.

This chain links TRBV5-4 with TRBJ1-3, with 7 nucleotides matching TRBD1. Germline loops: CDR1 SGHNT, CDR2 YYREEE (reference sequence). CDR3 length: 16 amino acids. After removal of 0 bases from V and 8 bases from J, the junction contained 11 bases not matched to a gene. CDR3 loop: CASSLGPTGARDTIYF. In nucleotides, the CDR3 is TGTGCCAGCAGCTTGGGACCTACAGGGGCGCGAGACACCATATATTTT. Full variable domain (missing parts from reference TRBV5-4 and TRBJ1-3): ETGVTQSPTHLIKTRGQQVTLRCSSQSGHNTVSWYQQALGQGPQFIFQYYREEENGRGNFPPRFSGLQFPNYSSELNVNALELDDSALYLCASSLGPTGARDTIYFGEGSWLTVV.

The chain links TRBV27 to TRBJ1-6, with TRBD1 matching over 9 bases. Germline V gene lookup returns CDR1 MNHEY and CDR2 SMNVEV (reference sequence). This CDR3 has 15 amino acids. The J segment lost 3 bases and the V segment lost 5 bases, leaving 2 bases of the junction unmatched. The CDR3 protein is CASSRDRVYNSPLHF. CDR3 sequence (DNA): TGTGCCAGCAGTAGGGACAGGGTCTATAATTCACCCCTCCACTTT.

V gene TRBV7-3 combines with J gene TRBJ2-3; 11 bases line up with TRBD2. This CDR3 is 17 amino acids long. V shed 5 bases and J 4 bases; nucleotides not matched to a gene: 11. Germline assignment: CDR1 SGHTA and CDR2 FQGTGA. CDR3 sequence: CASSPRSSGGAADTQYF. DNA for the CDR3: TGTGCCAGCAGCCCCCGGAGTAGCGGGGGGGCCGCAGATACGCAGTATTTT.

The chain combines TRBV6-4 with TRBJ1-2; 12 bases fit TRBD1. The CDR3 length is 15 residues. V lost 5 bases to trimming and J lost 2 bases; unmatched junction nucleotides: 3. Germline V gives CDR1 MRHNA, CDR2 SNTAGT. CDR3 amino acids: CASSSGTGGNYGYTF. The DNA of the CDR3 is TGTGCCAGCAGTTCCGGGACAGGGGGCAACTATGGCTACACCTTC.

This chain connects TRBV28 to TRBJ2-4; D not resolved. The CDR3 contains 16 residues. V was cut by 3 bases and J by 0 bases, with 12 bases left in between. The germline CDR1 and CDR2 sequences are MDHEN and SYDVKM. Here the CDR3 DNA reads TGTGCCAGCAGTTTTTGGCCAGATCTAGCCAAAAACATTCAGTACTTC. Translation: CASSFWPDLAKNIQYF.

This clone has a single count. The chain employs TRBV7-3 and TRBJ1-5, with D possibly being TRBD1 (6 bases). The germline V gene encodes CDR1 SGHTA and CDR2 FQGTGA. This CDR3 has 13 amino acids. Trimming removed 5 bases at V and 5 bases at J, with 10 bases between. The CDR3 is CASSQGTDQPQHF. In nucleotides, the CDR3 is TGTGCCAGCAGCCAGGGGACGGATCAGCCCCAGCATTTT.

The V and J genes are TRBV18 and TRBJ2-6; weak D call: TRBD1 (6 bases). Trimming removed 5 bases from V and 1 base from J, with 9 bases in between. From germline, CDR1 is KGHSH and CDR2 LQKENI. There are 15 residues in the CDR3. The CDR3 bases are TGTGCCAGCTCAACCACAGGGTCTGGGGCCAACGTCCTGACTTTC. It encodes CASSTTGSGANVLTF. The full variable domain, its missing parts supplied by reference TRBV18 and TRBJ2-6, is NAGVMQNPRHLVRRRGQEARLRCSPMKGHSHVYWYRQLPEEGLKFMVYLQKENIIDESGMPKERFSAEFPKEGPSILRIQQVVRGDSAAYFCASSTTGSGANVLTFGAGSRLTVL.

The chain recombines TRBV9 with TRBJ2-2, with D possibly being TRBD1 (6 bases). V lost 6 bases, J lost 4 bases, and 10 bases lay in between. The CDR3 totals 13 residues. Germline CDR1 reads SGDLS; CDR2 reads YYNGEE. Here the CDR3 reads CASNTGSTGELFF. Written as DNA, the CDR3 is TGTGCCAGCAACACAGGGTCCACCGGGGAGCTGTTTTTT.

The chain employs TRBV7-6 and TRBJ2-3, with 9 bases matching TRBD2. Germline lookup yields CDR1 SGHVS and CDR2 FNYEAQ. CDR3 length: 15 residues. Trimming removed 4 bases from V and 5 bases from J; junction bases left unmatched: 7. In nucleotides, the CDR3 is TGTGCCAGCAGCTATCAAGCGGGGGGCCAAGATACGCAGTATTTT. This gives the protein CASSYQAGGQDTQYF.

The J gene is TRBJ2-5, the V gene TRBV7-9, with 10 bases matching TRBD1. Per the germline V gene, CDR1 is SEHNR and CDR2 is FQNEAQ (reference sequence). The CDR3 is made up of 18 amino acids. The V segment lost 1 base and the J segment 0 bases; nucleotides outside the gene matches: 8. This CDR3 is CASSLGRAGTGDQETQYF. Written as DNA, the CDR3 is TGTGCCAGCAGCTTAGGTAGGGCCGGGACAGGGGACCAAGAGACCCAGTACTTC.

This chain connects TRBV27 to TRBJ2-7; weak D call: TRBD1 (6 bases). The CDR3 has 12 residues. Looked up from germline, CDR1 is MNHEY and CDR2 is SMNVEV (reference sequence). V was pared by 6 bases and J by 3 bases, with 9 bases between. This CDR3 is CASRDRHYEQYF. DNA for the CDR3: TGTGCCAGCAGGGACAGACACTACGAGCAGTACTTC.